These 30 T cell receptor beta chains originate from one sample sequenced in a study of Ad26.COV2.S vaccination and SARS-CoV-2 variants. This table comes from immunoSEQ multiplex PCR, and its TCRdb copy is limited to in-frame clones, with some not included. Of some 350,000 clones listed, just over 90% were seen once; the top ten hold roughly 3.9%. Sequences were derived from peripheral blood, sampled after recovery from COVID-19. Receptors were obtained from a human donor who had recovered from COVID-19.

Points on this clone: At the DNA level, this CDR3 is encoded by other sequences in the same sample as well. In DNA, the CDR3 is TGCGCCAGCAGCTTAAGCGGGGGGGACACCGGGGAGCTGTTTTTT. Translation gives CASSLSGGDTGELFF. The J gene is TRBJ2-2, the V gene TRBV5-1, with 10 nucleotides matching TRBD2. The junction had 1 base not matched to a gene; V was cut back by 2 bases and J by 3 bases. The germline V gene has CDR1 SGHRS and CDR2 YFSETQ. CDR3 length equals 15 residues. Supplemented by reference TRBV5-1 and TRBJ2-2, the full variable domain reads KAGVTQTPRYLIKTRGQQVTLSCSPISGHRSVSWYQQTPGQGLQFLFEYFSETQRNKGNFPGRFSGRQFSNSRSEMNVSTLELGDSALYLCASSLSGGDTGELFFGEGSRLTVL.

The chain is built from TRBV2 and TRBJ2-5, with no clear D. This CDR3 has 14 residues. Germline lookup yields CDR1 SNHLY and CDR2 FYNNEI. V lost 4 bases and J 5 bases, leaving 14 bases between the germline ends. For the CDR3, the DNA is TGTGCCAGCAGTGGCGAGAACCCCAGGGAGACCCAGTACTTC. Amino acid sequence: CASSGENPRETQYF.

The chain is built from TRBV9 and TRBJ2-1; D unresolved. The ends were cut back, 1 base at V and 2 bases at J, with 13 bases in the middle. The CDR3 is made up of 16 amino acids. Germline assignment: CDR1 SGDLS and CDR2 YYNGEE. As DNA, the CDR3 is TGTGCCAGCAGCGTATATCTAAAGAATCCCTACAATGAGCAGTTCTTC. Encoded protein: CASSVYLKNPYNEQFF.

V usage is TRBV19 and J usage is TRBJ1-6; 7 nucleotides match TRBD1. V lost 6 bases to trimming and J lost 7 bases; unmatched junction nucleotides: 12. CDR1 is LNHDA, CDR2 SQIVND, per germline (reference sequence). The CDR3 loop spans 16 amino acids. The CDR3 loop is CASRTRAGTANSPLHF. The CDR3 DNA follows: TGTGCCAGTAGGACCCGGGCCGGGACAGCGAATTCACCCCTCCACTTT.

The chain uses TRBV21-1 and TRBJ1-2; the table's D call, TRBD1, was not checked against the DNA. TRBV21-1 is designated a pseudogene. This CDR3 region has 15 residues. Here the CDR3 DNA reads TGTGCCAGCAGCAAAGGATCAGGGGGCGACTATGGCTACACCTTC. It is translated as CASSKGSGGDYGYTF.

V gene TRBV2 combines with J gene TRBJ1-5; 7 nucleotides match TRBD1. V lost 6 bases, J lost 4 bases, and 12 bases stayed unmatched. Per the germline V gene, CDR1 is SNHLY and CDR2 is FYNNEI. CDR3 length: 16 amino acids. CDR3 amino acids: CASRDLTGTDNQPQHF. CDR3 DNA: TGTGCCAGCAGGGATCTCACCGGGACAGATAATCAGCCCCAGCATTTT.

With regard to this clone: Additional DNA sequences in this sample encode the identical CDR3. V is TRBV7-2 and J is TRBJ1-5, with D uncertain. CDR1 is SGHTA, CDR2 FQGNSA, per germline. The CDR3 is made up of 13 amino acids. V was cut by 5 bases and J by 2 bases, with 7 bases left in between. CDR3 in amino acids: CASSVRGNQPQHF. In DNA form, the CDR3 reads TGTGCCAGCAGCGTACGGGGCAATCAGCCCCAGCATTTT.

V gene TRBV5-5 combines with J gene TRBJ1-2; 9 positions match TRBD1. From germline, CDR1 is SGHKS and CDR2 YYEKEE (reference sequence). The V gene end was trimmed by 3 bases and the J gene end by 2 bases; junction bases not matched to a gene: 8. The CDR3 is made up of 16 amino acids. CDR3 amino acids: CASSSLLGQGNYGYTF. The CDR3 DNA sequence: TGTGCCAGCAGCTCTCTATTGGGACAGGGAAACTATGGCTACACCTTC.

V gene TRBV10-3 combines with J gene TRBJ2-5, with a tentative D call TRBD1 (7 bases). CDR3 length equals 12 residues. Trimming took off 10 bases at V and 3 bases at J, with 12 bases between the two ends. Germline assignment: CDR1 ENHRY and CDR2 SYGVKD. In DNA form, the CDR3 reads TGTGCCACCGCCAGGGGGGAAGAGACCCAGTACTTC. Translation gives CATARGEETQYF.

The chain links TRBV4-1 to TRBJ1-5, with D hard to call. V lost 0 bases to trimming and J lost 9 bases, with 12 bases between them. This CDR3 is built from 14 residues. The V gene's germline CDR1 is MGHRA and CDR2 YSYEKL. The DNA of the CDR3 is TGCGCCAGCAGCCAAGATGGGGAGTGGGGGCCCCAGCATTTT. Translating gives CASSQDGEWGPQHF.

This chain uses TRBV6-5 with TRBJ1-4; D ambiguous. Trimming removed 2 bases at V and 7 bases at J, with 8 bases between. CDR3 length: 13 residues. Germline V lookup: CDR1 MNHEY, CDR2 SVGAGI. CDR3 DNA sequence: TGTGCCAGCAGTTACAGTCACGGTGAAAAACTGTTTTTT. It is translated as CASSYSHGEKLFF.

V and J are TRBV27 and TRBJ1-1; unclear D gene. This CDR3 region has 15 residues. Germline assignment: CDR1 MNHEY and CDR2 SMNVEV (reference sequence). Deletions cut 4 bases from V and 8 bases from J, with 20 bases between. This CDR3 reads CASSSLMLWGSEAFF. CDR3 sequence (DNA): TGTGCCAGCAGTTCATTAATGCTTTGGGGATCGGAAGCTTTCTTT.

DNA of the CDR3: TGTGCCAGCAGCCAACAGGGGGCCAATCAGCCCCAGCATTTT. Its translation: CASSQQGANQPQHF. The chain uses TRBV7-2 and TRBJ1-5, with 9 nucleotides matching TRBD1. Per germline, CDR1 SGHTA and CDR2 FQGNSA. After removal of 5 bases from V and 3 bases from J, the junction contained 2 bases not matched to a gene. CDR3 size: 14 residues. Drawing the rest from reference TRBV7-2 and TRBJ1-5, the complete variable domain is GAGVSQSPSNKVTEKGKDVELRCDPISGHTALYWYRQSLGQGLEFLIYFQGNSAPDKSGLPSDRFSAERTGGSVSTLTIQRTQQEDSAVYLCASSQQGANQPQHFGDGTRLSIL.

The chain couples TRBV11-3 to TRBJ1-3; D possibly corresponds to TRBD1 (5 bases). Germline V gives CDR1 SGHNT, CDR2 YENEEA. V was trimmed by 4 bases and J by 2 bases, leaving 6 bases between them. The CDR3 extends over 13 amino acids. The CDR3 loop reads CASSSGPGNTIYF. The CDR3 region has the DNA TGTGCCAGCAGCTCGGGACCTGGAAACACCATATATTTT.

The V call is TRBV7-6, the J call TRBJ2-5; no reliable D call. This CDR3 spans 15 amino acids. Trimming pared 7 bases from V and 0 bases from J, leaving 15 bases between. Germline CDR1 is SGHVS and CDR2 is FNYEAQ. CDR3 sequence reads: CASTSGPRHQETQYF. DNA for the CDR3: TGTGCCAGCACTTCTGGGCCACGCCACCAAGAGACCCAGTACTTC. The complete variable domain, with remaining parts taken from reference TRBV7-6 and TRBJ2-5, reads GAGVSQSPRYKVTKRGQDVALRCDPISGHVSLYWYRQALGQGPEFLTYFNYEAQQDKSGLPNDRFSAERPEGSISTLTIQRTEQRDSAMYRCASTSGPRHQETQYFGPGTRLLVL.

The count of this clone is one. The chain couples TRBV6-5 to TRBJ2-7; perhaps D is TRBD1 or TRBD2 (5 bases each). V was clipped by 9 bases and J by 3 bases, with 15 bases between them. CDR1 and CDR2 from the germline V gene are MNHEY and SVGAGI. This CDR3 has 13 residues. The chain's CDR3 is CASMRGAVYEQYF. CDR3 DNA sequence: TGTGCCAGTATGAGGGGAGCTGTCTACGAGCAGTACTTC.

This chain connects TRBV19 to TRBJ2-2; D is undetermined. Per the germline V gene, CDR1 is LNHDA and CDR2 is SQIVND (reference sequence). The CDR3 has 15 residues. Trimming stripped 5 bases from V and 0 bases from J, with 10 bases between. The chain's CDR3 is CASSLKSANTGELFF. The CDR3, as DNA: TGTGCCAGTAGTCTGAAATCCGCGAACACCGGGGAGCTGTTTTTT.

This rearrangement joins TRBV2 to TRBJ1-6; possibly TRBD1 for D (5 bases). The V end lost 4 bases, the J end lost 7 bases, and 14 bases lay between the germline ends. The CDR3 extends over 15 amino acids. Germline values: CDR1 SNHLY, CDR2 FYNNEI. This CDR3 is CASSGQQRTNSPLHF. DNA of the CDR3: TGTGCCAGCAGTGGACAGCAACGGACGAATTCACCCCTCCACTTT.

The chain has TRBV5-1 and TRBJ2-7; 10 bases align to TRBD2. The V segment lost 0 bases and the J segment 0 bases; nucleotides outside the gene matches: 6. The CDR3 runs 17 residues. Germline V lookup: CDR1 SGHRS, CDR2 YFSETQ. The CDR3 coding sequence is TGCGCCAGCAGCTTGGGGCTAGCGGGGGCCCGCTCCTACGAGCAGTACTTC. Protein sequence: CASSLGLAGARSYEQYF. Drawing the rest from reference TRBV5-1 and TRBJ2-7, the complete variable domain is KAGVTQTPRYLIKTRGQQVTLSCSPISGHRSVSWYQQTPGQGLQFLFEYFSETQRNKGNFPGRFSGRQFSNSRSEMNVSTLELGDSALYLCASSLGLAGARSYEQYFGPGTRLTVT.

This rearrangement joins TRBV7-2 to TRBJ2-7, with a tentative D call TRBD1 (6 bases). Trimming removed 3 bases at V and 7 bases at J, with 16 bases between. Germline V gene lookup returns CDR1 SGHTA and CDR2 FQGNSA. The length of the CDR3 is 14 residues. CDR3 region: CASSLAVTGREQYF. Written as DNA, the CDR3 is TGTGCCAGCAGCTTGGCTGTGACAGGTCGAGAGCAGTACTTC.

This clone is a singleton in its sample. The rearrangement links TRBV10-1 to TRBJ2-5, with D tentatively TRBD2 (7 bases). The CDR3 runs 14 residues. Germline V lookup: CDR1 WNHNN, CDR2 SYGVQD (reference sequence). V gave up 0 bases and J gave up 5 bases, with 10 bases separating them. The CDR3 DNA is TGCGCCAGCAGTGAGTCAGGGGGGGTCGAGACCCAGTACTTC. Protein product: CASSESGGVETQYF.

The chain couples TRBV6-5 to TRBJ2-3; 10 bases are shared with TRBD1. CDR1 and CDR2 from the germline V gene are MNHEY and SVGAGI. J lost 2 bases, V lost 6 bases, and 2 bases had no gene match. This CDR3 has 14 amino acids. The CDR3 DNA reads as TGTGCCAGCAGGGGACAGGGGCTCACAGATACGCAGTATTTT. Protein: CASRGQGLTDTQYF.

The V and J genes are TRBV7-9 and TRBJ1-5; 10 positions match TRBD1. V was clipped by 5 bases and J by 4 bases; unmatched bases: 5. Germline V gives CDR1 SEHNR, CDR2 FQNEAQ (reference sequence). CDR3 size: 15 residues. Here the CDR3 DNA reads TGTGCCAGCAGCGGAGGGACAGGGGAAAATCAGCCCCAGCATTTT. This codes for CASSGGTGENQPQHF. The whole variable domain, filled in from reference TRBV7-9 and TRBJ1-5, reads DTGVSQNPRHKITKRGQNVTFRCDPISEHNRLYWYRQTLGQGPEFLTYFQNEAQLEKSRLLSDRFSAERPKGSFSTLEIQRTEQGDSAMYLCASSGGTGENQPQHFGDGTRLSIL.

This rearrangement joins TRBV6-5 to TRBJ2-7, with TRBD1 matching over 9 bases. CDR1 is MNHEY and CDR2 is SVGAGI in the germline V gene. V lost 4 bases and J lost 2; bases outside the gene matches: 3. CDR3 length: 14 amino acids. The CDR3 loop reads CASSWRDRAYEQYF. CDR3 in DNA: TGTGCCAGCAGTTGGAGGGACAGGGCCTACGAGCAGTACTTC.

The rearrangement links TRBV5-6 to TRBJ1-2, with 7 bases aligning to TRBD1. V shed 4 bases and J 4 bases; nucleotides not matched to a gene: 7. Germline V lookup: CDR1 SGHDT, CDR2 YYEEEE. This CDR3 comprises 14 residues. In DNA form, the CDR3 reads TGTGCCAGCAGCGAGGGACAGAGCCCCTATGGCTACACCTTC. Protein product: CASSEGQSPYGYTF.

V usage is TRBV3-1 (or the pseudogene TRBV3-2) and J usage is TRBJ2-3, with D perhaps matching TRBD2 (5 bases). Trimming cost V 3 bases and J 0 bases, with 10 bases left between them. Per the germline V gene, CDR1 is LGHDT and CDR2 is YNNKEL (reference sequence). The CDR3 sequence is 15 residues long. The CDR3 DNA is TGTGCCAGCAGCCAGGCGACTACTAGCACAGATACGCAGTATTTT. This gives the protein CASSQATTSTDTQYF.

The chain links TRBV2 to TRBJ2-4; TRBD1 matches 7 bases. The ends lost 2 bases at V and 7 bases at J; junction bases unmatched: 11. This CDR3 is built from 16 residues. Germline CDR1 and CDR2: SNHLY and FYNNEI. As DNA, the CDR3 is TGTGCCAGCAGTGAACCGGACAGGACCTCGACCAACATTCAGTACTTC. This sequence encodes CASSEPDRTSTNIQYF.

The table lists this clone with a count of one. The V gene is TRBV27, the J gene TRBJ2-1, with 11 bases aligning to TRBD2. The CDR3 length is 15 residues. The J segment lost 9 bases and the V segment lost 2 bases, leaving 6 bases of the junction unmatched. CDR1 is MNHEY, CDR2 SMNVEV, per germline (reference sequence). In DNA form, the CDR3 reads TGTGCCAGCAGTTTAGTAGCGGGGGGGCGCGTTGAGCAGTTCTTC. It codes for CASSLVAGGRVEQFF.

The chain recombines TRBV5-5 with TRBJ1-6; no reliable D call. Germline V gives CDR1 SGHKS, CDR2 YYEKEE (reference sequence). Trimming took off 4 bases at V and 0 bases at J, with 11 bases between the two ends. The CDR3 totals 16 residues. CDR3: CASSDTRSSYNSPLHF. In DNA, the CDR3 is TGTGCCAGCAGCGACACGAGGAGCTCCTATAATTCACCCCTCCACTTT.

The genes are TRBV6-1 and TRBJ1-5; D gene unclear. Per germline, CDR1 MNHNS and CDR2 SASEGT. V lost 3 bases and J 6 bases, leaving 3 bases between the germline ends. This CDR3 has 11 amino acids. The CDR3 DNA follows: TGTGCCAGCAGTGATGCTCAGCCCCAGCATTTT. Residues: CASSDAQPQHF.